The sequence of this T cell receptor (beta chain) was determined in a study of CD8 T cells in ankylosing spondylitis. CDR1 is SEHNR, CDR2 FQNEAQ, per germline (reference sequence). This CDR3 is built from 13 residues. Deletions cut 4 bases from V and 1 base from J, with 7 bases between. This clonotype was counted a few times. Each TCR beta library was made by quantitative 5'-RACE that incorporated molecular barcodes. TCRdb processed the 5' RACE reads anew with MiXCR; each CDR3 protein has one entry. The table records under 200,000 distinct CDR3 sequences, around 9.6% of them present only once. The sample consisted of blood, either unsorted or a sorted T cell fraction (not recorded which). This TCR was recovered from a female donor with ankylosing spondylitis or in good health (not recorded which). V gene TRBV7-9 combines with J gene TRBJ1-1, with D hard to call. The CDR3 sequence: CASSSWTNTEAFF. CDR3 nucleotides: TGTGCCAGCAGCTCCTGGACGAACACTGAAGCTTTCTTT.